The rows below give T cell receptor beta chains drawn from one sample of a study of T cell repertoires in cytomegalovirus infection. For these receptors, no antigen is known. TCRdb processed the reads anew with MiXCR; each CDR3 protein has one entry. The data contain 340,000 or so distinct CDR3 sequences, 20% to 25% of them singletons. The sequencing used cultured PBMCs, collected from culture after CMV antigen stimulation. Source of these receptors: a human donor in good health (CMV status not recorded). Some clones in this sample may be carry-over from other donors' samples. Both conserved end residues are part of each CDR3. A D gene is named only where the DNA matches it firmly. The size of a clone is reported for some rows only, either as once, few or many, or as a class for expanded clones.

>-|few|TRBV6-1|TRBJ1-1
TGTGCCAGCAGGAAGGGGGGTTTTAGGGTGTTGCGGACTGAAGCTTTCTTT
CASRKGGFRVLRTEAFF
>TRBD2|-|TRBV12-3/TRBV12-4|TRBJ2-2
TGTGCCAGCAGTTTCTTTATCCGACTAGCGGGAGGGCCTTACACCGGGGAGCTGTTTTTT
CASSFFIRLAGGPYTGELFF
>-|-|TRBV5-6|TRBJ2-3
TGTGCCAGCAGCCAGGACACTCTCGCGCAGTATTTT
CASSQDTLAQYF
>-|many|TRBV7-9|TRBJ2-1
TGTGCCAGCAGCCGAGACGGAGGCTCCTACAATGAGCAGTTCTTC
CASSRDGGSYNEQFF
>TRBD2|many|TRBV7-9|TRBJ2-1
TGTGCCAGCAGGGCCGCGGGACTAGCGGGACGGAATGAGCAGTTCTTC
CASRAAGLAGRNEQFF
>-|few|TRBV10-3|TRBJ2-5
TGTGCCATCAGTACCTCAGCGATTGGGGGGACCCAGTACTTC
CAISTSAIGGTQYF
>-|few|TRBV27|TRBJ1-5
TGTGCCAGCAGTCTTATGGGGGGCCATCAGCCCCAGCATTTT
CASSLMGGHQPQHF
>TRBD1|few|TRBV18|TRBJ2-7
TGTGCCAGCTCACCGGACAGGGGCTTTTTGAGATCCTACGAGCAGTACTTC
CASSPDRGFLRSYEQYF
>-|few|TRBV12-3/TRBV12-4|TRBJ2-2
TGTGCCAGCAGTCCAGTAGGGAGTAGTTATGCCGGGGAGCTGTTTTTT
CASSPVGSSYAGELFF
>TRBD1|-|TRBV7-9|TRBJ1-2
TGTGCCAGCAGCGCCGGACAGGGGATCTATGGCTACACCTTC
CASSAGQGIYGYTF
>-|-|TRBV15|TRBJ2-1
TGTGCCACCAGCAGAGTTGACCCGAGTAATGAGCAGTTCTTC
CATSRVDPSNEQFF
>-|few|TRBV7-2|TRBJ1-2
TGTGCCAGCAGCATGGACCTCTATGGCTACACCTTC
CASSMDLYGYTF
>-|few|TRBV7-6|TRBJ2-2
TGTGCCAGCAGCTTATATCCAGGCGGTACCGGGGAGCTGTTTTTT
CASSLYPGGTGELFF
>-|-|TRBV28|TRBJ2-3
TGTGCCAGCAGTTTGCTCCGAGGCCCCCAGGGCACAGATACGCAGTATTTT
CASSLLRGPQGTDTQYF
>TRBD1|-|TRBV19|TRBJ1-5
TGTGCCAGTAGTGAGCGGGACAGGGGAATTTTTCAGCCCCAGCATTTT
CASSERDRGIFQPQHF
>-|many|TRBV7-2|TRBJ1-3
TGTGCCAGCACCCCGGACTGGCTCTCTGGAAACACCATATATTTT
CASTPDWLSGNTIYF
>TRBD1|few|TRBV7-3|TRBJ2-7
TGTGCCAGCAGTTGGGGACAGGGGGGCGCCTACGAGCAGTACTTC
CASSWGQGGAYEQYF